This record concerns one TCR beta chain sequence. The target antigen is unknown. A multiplex PCR was run with 60 Vbeta primers and 13 Jbeta primers. The protocol was immunoSEQ multiplex PCR, while the TCRdb copy is restricted to in-frame clones and leaves out a portion. The sample carries about 160,000 clones, around 82% recorded once. This sample was taken from a study of cytomegalovirus exposure and HLA in healthy donors. Study-wide context: A previous analysis identified 90 million to 140 million unique TCR beta sequences derived from some 170 million T cells. General study points: Versus the roughly 670-donor mean, an Asian-associated ancestry cluster reportedly showed fewer N-insertions in a later analysis. A later analysis linked a missense variant in DCLRE1C to the trimming of TCR beta V and J genes.

Per the germline V gene, CDR1 is SGHTA and CDR2 is FQGNSA. The CDR3 totals 14 residues. The rearrangement uses TRBV7-2 and TRBJ2-5; the D is unclear. The DNA end is a closer match to TRBJ2-7, so the J assignment may be wrong. This TCR came from a man in his thirties or forties in good health and CMV-seronegative. The specimen sequenced was PBMCs. The CDR3 region is CASSLVAVTYEQYF. Here the CDR3 DNA reads TGTGCCAGCAGCTTAGTGGCGGTAACCTACGAGCAGTACTTC.